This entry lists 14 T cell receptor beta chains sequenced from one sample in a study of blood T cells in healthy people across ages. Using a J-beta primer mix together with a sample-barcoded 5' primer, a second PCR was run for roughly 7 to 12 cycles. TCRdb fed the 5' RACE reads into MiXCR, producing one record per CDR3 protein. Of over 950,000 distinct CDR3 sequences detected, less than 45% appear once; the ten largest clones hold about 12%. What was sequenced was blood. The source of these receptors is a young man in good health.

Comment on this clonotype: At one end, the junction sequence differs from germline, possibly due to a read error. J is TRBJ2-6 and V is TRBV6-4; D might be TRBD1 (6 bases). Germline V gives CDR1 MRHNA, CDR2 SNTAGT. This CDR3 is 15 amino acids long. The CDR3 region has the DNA TGTGCCAGCAGCCAAGGGGGTCCTGGGGCCAACGCCCTGACTTTC. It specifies CASSQGGPGANALTF.

CDR3 residues: CASSGGRLAGINEQFF. DNA of the CDR3: TGTGCCAGCAGTGGGGGCCGACTAGCGGGCATCAATGAGCAGTTCTTC. V gene TRBV6-2 or TRBV6-3 combines with J gene TRBJ2-1; TRBD2 matches at 10 bases. Germline V gene lookup returns CDR1 MNHEY and CDR2 SVGEGT. The CDR3 is made up of 16 amino acids. J gave up 6 bases and V 5 bases, and 10 bases lay outside the gene matches.

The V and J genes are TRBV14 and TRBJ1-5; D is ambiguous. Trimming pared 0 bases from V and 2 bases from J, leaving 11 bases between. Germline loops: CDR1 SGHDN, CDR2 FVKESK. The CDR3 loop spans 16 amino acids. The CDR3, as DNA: TGTGCCAGCAGCCAAGATGGAGGGATTCGCAATCAGCCCCAGCATTTT. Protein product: CASSQDGGIRNQPQHF.

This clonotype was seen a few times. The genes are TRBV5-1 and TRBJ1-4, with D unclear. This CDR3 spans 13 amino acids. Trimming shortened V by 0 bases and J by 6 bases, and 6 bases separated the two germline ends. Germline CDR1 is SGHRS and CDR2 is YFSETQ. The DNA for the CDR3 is TGCGCCAGCAGCTTGGGTGATTATGAAAAACTGTTTTTT. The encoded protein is CASSLGDYEKLFF.

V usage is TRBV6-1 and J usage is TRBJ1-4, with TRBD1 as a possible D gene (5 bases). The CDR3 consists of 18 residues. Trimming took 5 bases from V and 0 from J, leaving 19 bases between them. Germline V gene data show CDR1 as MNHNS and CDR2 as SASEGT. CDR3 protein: CASSPLWGVEATNEKLFF. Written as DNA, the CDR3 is TGTGCCAGCAGTCCCCTCTGGGGGGTAGAAGCAACTAATGAAAAACTGTTTTTT.

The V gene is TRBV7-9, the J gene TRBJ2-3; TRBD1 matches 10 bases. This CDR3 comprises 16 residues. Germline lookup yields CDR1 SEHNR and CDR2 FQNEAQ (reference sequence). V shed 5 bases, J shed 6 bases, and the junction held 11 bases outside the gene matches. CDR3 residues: CASSPQDRGLGDTQYF. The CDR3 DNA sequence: TGTGCCAGCAGCCCCCAAGACAGGGGGCTCGGTGATACGCAGTATTTT.

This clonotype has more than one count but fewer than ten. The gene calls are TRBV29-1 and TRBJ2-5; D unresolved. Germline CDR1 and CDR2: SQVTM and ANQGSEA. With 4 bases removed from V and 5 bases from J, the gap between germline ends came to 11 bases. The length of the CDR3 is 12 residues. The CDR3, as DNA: TGCAGCGTTGGATCTGGTGGGGAGACCCAGTACTTC. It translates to CSVGSGGETQYF.

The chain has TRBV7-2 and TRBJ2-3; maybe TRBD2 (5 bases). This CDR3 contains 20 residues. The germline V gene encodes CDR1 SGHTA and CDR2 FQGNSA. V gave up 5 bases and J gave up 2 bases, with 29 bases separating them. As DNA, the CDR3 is TGTGCCAGCAGCGGACCAACCCTTCAAATTAGCGTCTCGCTCACAGATACGCAGTATTTT. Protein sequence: CASSGPTLQISVSLTDTQYF.

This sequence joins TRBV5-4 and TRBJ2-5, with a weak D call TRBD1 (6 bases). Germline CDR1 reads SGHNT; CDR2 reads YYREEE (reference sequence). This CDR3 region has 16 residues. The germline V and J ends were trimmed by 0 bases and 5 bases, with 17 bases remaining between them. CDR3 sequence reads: CASSLGGTTGIETQYF. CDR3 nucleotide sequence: TGTGCCAGCAGCTTGGGTGGCACCACAGGGATTGAGACCCAGTACTTC.

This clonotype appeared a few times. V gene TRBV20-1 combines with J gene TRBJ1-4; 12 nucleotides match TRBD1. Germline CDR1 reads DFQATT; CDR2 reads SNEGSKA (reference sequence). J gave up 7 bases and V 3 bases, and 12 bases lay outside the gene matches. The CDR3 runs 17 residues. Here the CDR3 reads CSASDRDRGRGGEKLFF. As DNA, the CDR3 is TGCAGTGCTAGCGATCGGGACAGGGGGCGCGGAGGTGAAAAACTGTTTTTT.

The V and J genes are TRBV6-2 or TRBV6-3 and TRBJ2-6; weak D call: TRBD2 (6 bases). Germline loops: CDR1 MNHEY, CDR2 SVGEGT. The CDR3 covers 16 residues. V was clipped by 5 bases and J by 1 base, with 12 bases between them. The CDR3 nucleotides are TGTGCCAGCAGTCCCAATGGGGGGTCTGGGGCCAACGTCCTGACTTTC. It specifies CASSPNGGSGANVLTF.

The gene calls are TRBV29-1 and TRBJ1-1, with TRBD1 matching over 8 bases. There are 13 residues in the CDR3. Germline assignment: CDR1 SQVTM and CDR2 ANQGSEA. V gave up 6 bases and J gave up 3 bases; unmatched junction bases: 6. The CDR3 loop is CSVLGQGYTEAFF. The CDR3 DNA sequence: TGCAGCGTACTAGGACAGGGTTACACTGAAGCTTTCTTT.

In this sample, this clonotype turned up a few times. CDR3 sequence: CASSFTGGQNYNEQFF. CDR3 DNA: TGTGCCAGCAGCTTCACGGGGGGGCAAAACTACAATGAGCAGTTCTTC. The rearrangement uses TRBV5-5 and TRBJ2-1, with 8 positions matching TRBD2. The germline V gene encodes CDR1 SGHKS and CDR2 YYEKEE (reference sequence). The length of the CDR3 is 16 residues. J lost 3 bases, V lost 2 bases, and 7 bases had no gene match.

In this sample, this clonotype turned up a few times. CDR3 DNA: TGTGCCAGCAGCACCGGGGAGCTGTTTTTT. Its protein product is CASSTGELFF. The chain combines TRBV11-2 with TRBJ2-2, with D uncertain. CDR1 and CDR2 from the germline V gene are SGHAT and FQNNGV. There are 10 residues in the CDR3. V dropped 5 bases and J dropped 5 bases, with 0 bases sitting between them.